Listed below are T cell receptor beta chains from one sample, sequenced in a study of blood T cell repertoires in COVID-19. Only in-frame clones appear in the TCRdb table, and some are missing; sequencing was by immunoSEQ multiplex PCR. The sample lists some 200,000 clones, about nine tenths occurring once. Source material: PBMCs or T cells enriched from blood (not recorded which). The receptor set was obtained from a woman in her thirties or forties with acute COVID-19. Both conserved end residues are part of each CDR3. The D gene is left open where the match is weak.

j_gene | d_gene | v_gene | CDR3aa | CDR3nt
TRBJ1-2 | - | TRBV29-1 | CSVVSKHLRERKLF | TGCAGCGTAGTCAGTAAACACCTCCGGGAAAGAAAGTTGTTC
TRBJ2-2 | TRBD1 | TRBV7-9 | CASSLMRDRGDLNSGELFF | TGTGCCAGCAGCTTAATGCGGGACAGGGGTGATCTTAACAGCGGGGAGCTGTTTTTT
TRBJ1-2 | - | TRBV12-5 | CASGLVHGRDYGYTF | TGTGCTAGTGGTTTGGTACATGGCAGGGACTATGGCTACACCTTC
TRBJ2-3 | - | TRBV6-5 | CASSYSPGAGADTQYF | TGTGCCAGCAGTTACTCCCCAGGGGCAGGGGCAGATACGCAGTATTTT
TRBJ2-3 | - | TRBV6-5 | CASTPPSTSTDTQYF | TGTGCCAGCACCCCTCCGTCCACTAGCACAGATACGCAGTATTTT
TRBJ1-2 | - | TRBV5-5 | CASSLHPPGGASNYGYTF | TGTGCCAGCAGCTTGCACCCACCCGGGGGGGCGTCTAACTATGGCTACACCTTC
TRBJ1-2 | - | TRBV6-5 | CASRFPGEGGYTF | TGTGCCAGCAGGTTCCCAGGGGAGGGCGGCTACACCTTC
TRBJ2-1 | TRBD2 | TRBV4-2 | CASSPSSGGANEQFF | TGTGCCAGCAGCCCTTCTAGCGGGGGGGCCAATGAGCAGTTCTTC
TRBJ2-1 | - | TRBV20-1 | CSAQGGEQFF | TGCAGTGCTCAGGGGGGTGAGCAGTTCTTC
TRBJ2-1 | - | TRBV5-4 | CASSSSDDEQFF | TGTGCCAGCAGTTCTAGCGACGATGAGCAGTTCTTC
TRBJ1-4 | - | TRBV7-9 | CASSFVGGHSNEKLFF | TGTGCCAGCAGCTTCGTCGGCGGGCATAGTAATGAAAAACTGTTTTTT
TRBJ2-3 | TRBD1 | TRBV7-3 | CASSKQGSKGWTDTQYF | TGTGCCAGCAGCAAACAGGGGAGTAAAGGGTGGACAGATACGCAGTATTTT
TRBJ1-6 | - | TRBV28 | CASNGNSPLHF | TGTGCCTCCAACGGGAATTCACCCCTCCACTTT
TRBJ2-1 | - | TRBV9 | CASSVLDSGNEQFF | TGTGCCAGCAGCGTCCTCGACTCCGGCAATGAGCAGTTCTTC
TRBJ2-2 | - | TRBV11-2 | CASRPNTGELFF | TGTGCCAGCAGGCCTAATACCGGGGAGCTGTTTTTT
TRBJ1-5 | - | TRBV19 | CASTGEGRPNQPQHF | TGTGCCAGTACGGGGGAAGGGAGACCTAATCAGCCCCAGCATTTT
TRBJ2-7 | - | TRBV19 | CASSMASSAPYEQYF | TGTGCCAGTAGTATGGCTAGTTCGGCCCCTTACGAGCAGTACTTC
TRBJ2-5 | TRBD2 | TRBV7-9 | CASSRVAGGETQYF | TGTGCCAGCAGCCGCGTAGCGGGGGGAGAGACCCAGTACTTC
TRBJ1-5 | - | TRBV7-2 | CASSLVGGAAGSNQPQHF | TGTGCCAGCAGCTTAGTAGGGGGAGCGGCCGGTAGCAATCAGCCCCAGCATTTT
TRBJ2-1 | - | TRBV12-3/TRBV12-4 | CALVVGNNEQFF | TGTGCCCTTGTTGTCGGTAACAATGAGCAGTTCTTC
TRBJ1-5 | TRBD1 | TRBV2 | CASRGWGQGTNQPQHF | TGTGCCAGCAGAGGATGGGGACAGGGGACTAATCAGCCCCAGCATTTT
TRBJ1-1 | - | TRBV12-3/TRBV12-4 | CASSFFNREAFF | TGTGCCAGCAGTTTCTTTAACAGAGAAGCTTTCTTT
TRBJ2-1 | - | TRBV5-1 | CASSLVAGGLYNEQFF | TGCGCCAGCAGCTTGGTAGCCGGGGGGCTCTACAATGAGCAGTTCTTC
TRBJ2-2 | - | TRBV9 | CASNPTGTGELFF | TGTGCCAGCAACCCTACCGGGACCGGGGAGCTGTTTTTT
TRBJ2-2 | TRBD2 | TRBV7-9 | CASSLPSGGYTGELFF | TGTGCCAGCAGCTTACCTAGCGGGGGTTACACCGGGGAGCTGTTTTTT
TRBJ1-2 | - | TRBV2 | CASSNRPNGYTF | TGTGCCAGCAGTAACAGGCCCAATGGCTACACCTTC
TRBJ1-1 | - | TRBV12-3/TRBV12-4 | CASSNRVGSAFF | TGTGCCAGCAGTAACAGAGTCGGATCCGCTTTCTTT
TRBJ2-1 | - | TRBV5-4 | CASSPNFGNEQFF | TGTGCCAGCAGCCCCAACTTTGGCAATGAGCAGTTCTTC
TRBJ2-1 | TRBD2 | TRBV24-1 | CATSDQRGGHHEQFF | TGTGCCACCAGTGATCAGCGGGGGGGCCATCATGAGCAGTTCTTC
TRBJ1-1 | TRBD1 | TRBV18 | CASSPYRGAGEAFF | TGTGCCAGCTCACCCTACAGGGGTGCGGGTGAAGCTTTCTTT
TRBJ1-4 | TRBD1 | TRBV5-6 | CASSLGDRPNEKLFF | TGTGCCAGCAGCTTAGGGGACAGGCCAAATGAAAAACTGTTTTTT
TRBJ1-5 | - | TRBV19 | CASSSPSWRDGSNQPQHF | TGTGCCAGTAGTTCCCCGTCCTGGCGGGACGGTAGCAATCAGCCCCAGCATTTT